This T cell receptor beta chain was sequenced for a study of regulatory T cells in long-lasting Graves disease (dated by TCRdb to the early 2020s). In terms of the full investigation: In the newly diagnosed Graves' disease group, patients had been taking antithyroid drugs for less than 3 months. The study was registered as a clinical trial and conducted in China. A total of 33 samples underwent TCR sequencing, from roughly 13 patients with persistent Graves' disease and about 20 patients with newly diagnosed Graves' disease. Peripheral blood TCR sequencing and RNA sequencing compared persistent Graves' disease patients with newly diagnosed Graves' disease patients.

Library preparation employed multiplex PCR. Sequenced on an Illumina HiSeq 4000. CDR3 regions were amplified by Arm-PCR with iRepertoire HTBI primers to construct TCR beta libraries. Before sequencing, the PCR products went through gel purification. Concerning the study's data processing: Gene usage analysis of CDR3 amino acid clonotypes relied on the 55 to 80 TRBV and 13 to 15 TRBJ segments identified across samples. COPE and FqMerger were used to merge the filtered high-quality paired reads into contigs. Contigs were aligned with BLAST to IMGT TRBV, TRBD and TRBJ reference genes, and CDR3 was defined per IMGT. Any clonotype with a frequency above 0.1% was classified as a highly expanded clone. Repertoire diversity was measured by Shannon entropy, and V-J evenness by the Gini coefficient. A clonotype was considered public if more than one individual shared it. The public sequencing data were trimmed at Q25 with fastp and processed into clonotypes with MiXCR by TCRdb, which kept only in-frame beta chains. Merged by CDR3 protein, the rows form single entries marked with the most common genes and DNA. The V and J calls, along with clone size, are taken from TCRdb and not from the paper's own processing. This sample comprises 200,000 to 250,000 distinct CDR3 sequences, 20% of them detected only once. About 15% of the sample comes from the top ten.

The time point label corresponds to: newly diagnosed GD, antithyroid drugs for less than 3 months. RNA was extracted from PBMCs in TRIzol for both TCR sequencing and RNA sequencing. The diagnosis of Graves' disease followed American Thyroid Association guidelines. Patients for the study were recruited at an endocrinology department in Xi'an, China. Each patient gave approximately 9 milliliters of peripheral blood, collected in an EDTA anticoagulant tube. PBMCs were isolated by Ficoll Paque Plus density gradient separation without further T cell sorting. An Agilent 2100 Bioanalyzer and agarose gel were used to check RNA quality, while a NanoDrop 2000 measured RNA concentration. Study-wide findings and limitations: Persistent patients shared more public clonotypes among themselves (around 2,700) than newly diagnosed patients did (approximately 870). Only peripheral blood was studied, because thyroid tissue, the primary lesion, was inaccessible. Preferential use of TRBV28, TRBJ1-2 and TRBJ2-5 was observed in persistent disease, whereas TRBV20-1 and TRBJ2-1 were favored in newly diagnosed disease. Lower TCR Shannon entropy and fewer highly expanded clones were observed in persistent Graves' disease patients than in newly diagnosed patients, which suggested clonal expansion. As a limitation, the authors acknowledged that the small sample size may reduce accuracy. Only the TCR beta chain was sequenced and analyzed.

The table lists this clonotype with a few counts. Its antigen remains undetermined. No base quality values were provided; no much bigger clone lies one nucleotide off. V is pruned by 4 bases and J by 3 bases, leaving 16 bases of the junction without a gene match. The cysteine opens and the phenylalanine closes a CDR3 of 20 amino acids. Only the CDR3 DNA is retained, 60 bases long and in frame from the first base. The germline V gene specifies SGHNT as CDR1 and YENEEA as CDR2. The sequence joins TRBV11-3 to TRBJ2-2; the junction holds 11 bases that match TRBD2. This sequence was found in a female donor with Graves disease. Source: peripheral blood mononuclear cells (PBMCs), taken at new diagnosis, from a patient treated with antithyroid drugs. The CDR3 corresponds to CASSSRVPSGRTLDTGELFF. The DNA sequence reads TGTGCCAGCAGCTCCCGCGTCCCTAGCGGGAGGACCCTCGACACCGGGGAGCTGTTTTTT.